What follows is one T cell receptor beta chain and its context. Its antigen is undetermined. The Oncomine TCR Beta short-read assay was what sequenced the DNA obtained from cultured CD4+ T cells. Investigators isolated genomic DNA from cultured CD4+ T cells. TCRdb reprocessed the PCR reads via MiXCR and lists one record per CDR3 protein. The data contain about 14,000 distinct CDR3 sequences, roughly a third of them singletons. Treatment defined: roughly nine-day PBMC culture with coronavirus spike peptide pools or control peptides (ViraFEST assay). TCRs were sequenced by ViraFEST after antigen-specific T cells had been expanded with peptide pools. This sample stems from a study of vaccination and CD4 T cells after COVID-19. Study-wide context: From HCoV-229E, HCoV-OC43, HCoV-NL63 and SARS-CoV-2, overlapping spike peptides were used to stimulate the cells.

The CDR3 is 15 amino acids. This sequence was found in a human donor who had recovered from COVID-19. Here the sequenced sample was CD4+ T cells from blood, cultured in vitro, taken after SARS-CoV-2 vaccination. This chain links TRBV21-1 with TRBJ2-7; no check of the table's D call, TRBD1, against the DNA was made. TRBV21-1 is marked as a pseudogene. CDR3 in amino acids: CASSTPGQGHYEQYF. The DNA for the CDR3 is TGTGCCAGCAGCACCCCGGGACAGGGCCACTACGAGCAGTACTTC.